Below are 22 T cell receptor beta chains sequenced from a single sample in a study of blood T cell repertoires in COVID-19. This table comes from immunoSEQ multiplex PCR, and its TCRdb copy is limited to in-frame clones, with some not included. The sample shows about 46,000 clones, about 90% of them seen only once. What was sequenced was peripheral blood. The origin of the receptors is a man aged 50 to 59 with acute or convalescent COVID-19.

This clone was found once. The chain couples TRBV25-1 to TRBJ1-1; D is ambiguous. The germline CDR1 and CDR2 sequences are MGHDK and SYGVNS. The CDR3 contains 12 residues. Trimming took off 5 bases at V and 3 bases at J, with 7 bases between the two ends. The CDR3: CASSLVHTEAFF. Here the CDR3 DNA reads TGTGCCAGCAGTCTAGTCCACACTGAAGCTTTCTTT.

This clone was seen just once. This chain uses TRBV18 with TRBJ1-1; TRBD1 is a possible D gene (5 bases). The germline gives CDR1 KGHSH, CDR2 LQKENI. The CDR3 consists of 15 residues. The ends were cut back, 0 bases at V and 4 bases at J, with 12 bases in the middle. The CDR3 sequence: CASSPPSIRGTEAFF. In nucleotides, the CDR3 is TGTGCCAGCTCACCACCGTCCATAAGGGGCACTGAAGCTTTCTTT.

V is TRBV6-4 and J is TRBJ2-3, with 9 bases that match TRBD2. CDR1 MRHNA and CDR2 SNTAGT come from the germline V gene. The CDR3 length is 16 residues. J was trimmed by 2 bases and V by 0 bases; bases with no gene match: 3. CDR3 bases: TGTGCCAGCAGTGACTCGGCTAGCGGGGACACAGATACGCAGTATTTT. Translated, it gives CASSDSASGDTDTQYF.

The V gene is TRBV28, the J gene TRBJ1-1; D may be TRBD1 (6 bases). Trimming removed 6 bases at V and 1 base at J, with 9 bases between. In germline, CDR1 is MDHEN, CDR2 SYDVKM. The CDR3 extends over 13 amino acids. CDR3 sequence reads: CASSWTANTEAFF. DNA of the CDR3: TGTGCCAGCAGCTGGACAGCGAACACTGAAGCTTTCTTT. Variable domain in full (rest from reference TRBV28 and TRBJ1-1): DVKVTQSSRYLVKRTGEKVFLECVQDMDHENMFWYRQDPGLGLRLIYFSYDVKMKEKGDIPEGYSVSREKKERFSLILESASTNQTSMYLCASSWTANTEAFFGQGTRLTVV.

This chain joins TRBV28 and TRBJ1-1, with TRBD1 identical over 8 bases. V lost 5 bases to trimming and J lost 5 bases; unmatched junction nucleotides: 25. Germline V CDR1 and CDR2: MDHEN, SYDVKM. CDR3 length: 20 amino acids. The CDR3 DNA sequence: TGTGCCAGCAGTGACACCCTGGACAGGGAAAAAGATATACTTGGGACTGAAGCTTTCTTT. It encodes CASSDTLDREKDILGTEAFF.

The rearrangement uses TRBV28 and TRBJ2-7, with D possibly being TRBD1 (5 bases). The CDR3 totals 13 residues. Deletions cut 5 bases from V and 9 bases from J, with 17 bases between. CDR1 MDHEN and CDR2 SYDVKM come from the germline V gene. The CDR3 sequence: CASSLGVRIGQYF. CDR3 nucleotides: TGTGCCAGCAGTCTAGGGGTCAGGATCGGGCAGTACTTC.

This clone occurred once. This sequence joins TRBV18 and TRBJ1-1; possible D gene TRBD1, 5 bases. CDR3 length equals 15 residues. The V and J ends lost 4 bases and 2 bases respectively, with 14 bases between them. In germline, CDR1 is KGHSH, CDR2 LQKENI. The CDR3 is CASSHDRSLNTEAFF. The DNA of the CDR3 is TGTGCCAGCTCACACGACAGATCTCTCAACACTGAAGCTTTCTTT.

Notes on this clone: At one end the junction does not follow the germline gene, possibly because of a read error. The V and J genes are TRBV18 and TRBJ2-5; weak D call: TRBD1 (5 bases). Germline CDR1 reads KGHSH; CDR2 reads LQKENI. CDR3 size: 16 residues. CDR3 in DNA: TGTGCCAGCTCACCGGACATCGGGCTTTCGCCAGCCGAGAGTAACTTC. Translation: CASSPDIGLSPAESNF.

Comments on this clone: This sample also contains other DNA sequences that code for the same CDR3. The V gene is TRBV6-6, the J gene TRBJ1-4; D is perhaps TRBD1 (6 bases). Germline lookup yields CDR1 MNHNY and CDR2 SVGAGI (reference sequence). The V end was cut by 2 bases, the J end by 0 bases, with 7 bases between. There are 15 residues in the CDR3. The CDR3 sequence: CASSYGQSTNEKLFF. The CDR3 bases are TGTGCCAGCAGTTACGGACAGTCAACTAATGAAAAACTGTTTTTT.

This chain connects TRBV7-9 to TRBJ2-1; D gene unclear. V dropped 4 bases and J dropped 4 bases, with 14 bases sitting between them. This CDR3 has 15 amino acids. Germline values: CDR1 SEHNR, CDR2 FQNEAQ (reference sequence). The CDR3 DNA sequence: TGTGCCAGCAGCTCACCCCAAACGCAGTACAATGAGCAGTTCTTC. It specifies CASSSPQTQYNEQFF.

The gene calls are TRBV7-9 and TRBJ1-1, with unresolved D. The CDR3 covers 14 residues. The V gene's germline CDR1 is SEHNR and CDR2 FQNEAQ (reference sequence). V lost 4 bases, J lost 10 bases, and 19 bases lay in between. The CDR3 here is CASSSRTGNGVAFF. Here the CDR3 DNA reads TGTGCCAGCAGCTCACGGACTGGGAACGGGGTAGCTTTCTTT.

This rearrangement joins TRBV5-1 to TRBJ2-2; the D gene is possibly TRBD2 (6 bases). Germline V gene data show CDR1 as SGHRS and CDR2 as YFSETQ. The V end lost 6 bases, the J end lost 3 bases, and 12 bases lay between the germline ends. The CDR3 loop spans 14 amino acids. Written as DNA, the CDR3 is TGCGCCAGCAAGGAGGGGCAGCACACCGGGGAGCTGTTTTTT. Translation: CASKEGQHTGELFF.

The chain couples TRBV4-2 to TRBJ1-4; possible D gene TRBD1, 6 bases. V was shortened by 4 bases and J by 0 bases, with 18 bases between the two germline ends. The CDR3 consists of 18 residues. Per germline, CDR1 LGHNA and CDR2 YNFKEQ. The CDR3 coding sequence is TGTGCCAGCAGCCTTAAGAGAGACAGGTTCGCAACTAATGAAAAACTGTTTTTT. This translates into CASSLKRDRFATNEKLFF.

The V gene is TRBV28, the J gene TRBJ2-3, with 7 bases aligning to TRBD2. The V and J ends lost 6 bases and 5 bases, in that order; junction bases with no gene match: 8. The CDR3 consists of 14 residues. Germline CDR1 reads MDHEN; CDR2 reads SYDVKM. The chain's CDR3 is CASRRGLTLDTQYF. The CDR3 DNA is TGTGCCAGCAGAAGGGGACTAACCCTAGATACGCAGTATTTT. The whole variable domain, filled in from reference TRBV28 and TRBJ2-3, reads DVKVTQSSRYLVKRTGEKVFLECVQDMDHENMFWYRQDPGLGLRLIYFSYDVKMKEKGDIPEGYSVSREKKERFSLILESASTNQTSMYLCASRRGLTLDTQYFGPGTRLTVL.

The genes are TRBV4-1 and TRBJ1-5, with TRBD1 identical over 10 bases. V trimming: 1 base; J trimming: 6 bases; junction bases outside the gene matches: 9. Germline V CDR1 and CDR2: MGHRA, YSYEKL. The CDR3 spans 17 residues. In nucleotides, the CDR3 is TGCGCCAGCAGCCAAGCTGGGGGACAGGGGTTTGGTCAGCCCCAGCATTTT. This sequence encodes CASSQAGGQGFGQPQHF.

In this sample, this clone turned up a few times. V and J are TRBV6-5 and TRBJ1-5; 9 bases are shared with TRBD1. V was pared by 11 bases and J by 3 bases, with 8 bases of the junction left unmatched. The CDR3 runs 14 residues. Germline-derived CDR1 and CDR2 are MNHEY and SVGAGI. The chain's CDR3 is CAGGTGLFNQPQHF. The CDR3, as DNA: TGTGCCGGAGGGACAGGGTTATTCAATCAGCCCCAGCATTTT.

This sequence joins TRBV6-4 and TRBJ2-2, with D maybe TRBD1 (6 bases). Per germline, CDR1 MRHNA and CDR2 SNTAGT. This CDR3 region has 14 residues. V was cut by 5 bases and J by 5 bases, with 12 bases left in between. The CDR3 bases are TGTGCCAGCAGTCCGGGACAAGATACCGGGGAGCTGTTTTTT. Protein product: CASSPGQDTGELFF.

The CDR3 DNA is TGTGCCAGCAGGCGGACAGTCGAGAACACTGAAGCTTTCTTT. Translation gives CASRRTVENTEAFF. The gene calls are TRBV5-6 and TRBJ1-1, with D tentatively TRBD1 (6 bases). CDR3 length equals 14 residues. Germline V gene sequence: CDR1 SGHDT, CDR2 YYEEEE. The V and J ends lost 5 bases and 1 base respectively, with 12 bases between them.

The chain couples TRBV27 to TRBJ1-2, with 9 bases matching TRBD1. After removal of 6 bases from V and 4 bases from J, the junction contained 9 bases not matched to a gene. The CDR3 contains 15 residues. Germline CDR1 MNHEY, CDR2 SMNVEV (reference sequence). CDR3: CASRWTGVVGYGYTF. Here the CDR3 DNA reads TGTGCCAGCAGGTGGACAGGGGTGGTTGGCTATGGCTACACCTTC.

V is TRBV7-9 and J is TRBJ2-7; a weak D match, TRBD2 (6 bases). The CDR3 covers 14 residues. CDR1 is SEHNR and CDR2 is FQNEAQ in the germline V gene (reference sequence). Trimming cost V 5 bases and J 0 bases, with 11 bases left between them. The CDR3 spells CASSRPEGSYEQYF. CDR3 nucleotide sequence: TGTGCCAGCAGCCGGCCGGAGGGCTCCTACGAGCAGTACTTC. The variable domain in full, completed from reference TRBV7-9 and TRBJ2-7, reads DTGVSQNPRHKITKRGQNVTFRCDPISEHNRLYWYRQTLGQGPEFLTYFQNEAQLEKSRLLSDRFSAERPKGSFSTLEIQRTEQGDSAMYLCASSRPEGSYEQYFGPGTRLTVT.

The V and J genes are TRBV28 and TRBJ2-5; 8 bases line up with TRBD2. J was trimmed by 2 bases and V by 2 bases; bases with no gene match: 4. Germline CDR1 MDHEN, CDR2 SYDVKM. This CDR3 region has 15 residues. DNA of the CDR3: TGTGCCAGCAGTTTAGCGGGGGGAATTCAAGAGACCCAGTACTTC. This sequence encodes CASSLAGGIQETQYF.

This chain joins TRBV2 and TRBJ2-1; TRBD2 matches 8 bases. The CDR3 covers 17 residues. The germline V gene encodes CDR1 SNHLY and CDR2 FYNNEI. Unmatched junction bases numbered 9, after V lost 2 bases and J lost 3 bases. The CDR3 region is CASSEPGGAFNYNEQFF. In nucleotides, the CDR3 is TGTGCCAGCAGTGAACCCGGGGGGGCTTTTAACTACAATGAGCAGTTCTTC.